What follows are 27 T cell receptor beta chains derived from one specimen sequenced in a study of patients and donors after allogeneic stem cell transplantation. Using its own MiXCR run on the RT-PCR reads, TCRdb lists one record per CDR3 protein. The data contain some 150,000 distinct CDR3 sequences, roughly two fifths of them seen just once; the ten biggest clones take up less than 60%. Sequencing was carried out using blood, either unsorted or a sorted T cell fraction (not recorded which). All receptors derive from a human donor who was either an allogeneic HSCT recipient or a stem cell or donor lymphocyte infusion donor (not recorded which). It is not recorded whose cells these are; they may come from a transplant donor.

This chain joins TRBV28 and TRBJ2-1, with 10 positions matching TRBD2. CDR3 length equals 18 residues. The V segment lost 5 bases and the J segment 3 bases; nucleotides outside the gene matches: 13. In germline, CDR1 is MDHEN, CDR2 SYDVKM. The CDR3 reads CASSEPEDSGGNYNEQFF. Here the CDR3 DNA reads TGTGCCAGCAGTGAACCCGAAGATAGCGGGGGGAACTACAATGAGCAGTTCTTC.

This clonotype was seen a few times. The V call is TRBV10-3, the J call TRBJ2-5; TRBD2 agrees at 8 bases. Germline trimming cut 4 bases from V and 3 bases from J; bases unmatched to any gene: 4. The germline gives CDR1 ENHRY, CDR2 SYGVKD. The CDR3 length is 14 residues. For the CDR3, the DNA is TGTGCCATCAGTGGGACGGGAGGGGAAGAGACCCAGTACTTC. Its translation: CAISGTGGEETQYF.

There are a few counts of this clonotype. J is TRBJ2-2 and V is TRBV6-2 or TRBV6-3; D is uncertain. With 0 bases removed from V and 4 bases from J, the gap between germline ends came to 12 bases. The CDR3 contains 16 residues. Germline assignment: CDR1 MNHEY and CDR2 SVGEGT. The CDR3 DNA follows: TGTGCCAGCAGTTACTCGTCCGGGCCTACCACCGGGGAGCTGTTTTTT. Its protein product is CASSYSSGPTTGELFF.

This rearrangement joins TRBV20-1 to TRBJ1-6; no firm D call. The ends were cut back, 0 bases at V and 10 bases at J, with 16 bases in the middle. The CDR3 runs to 15 residues. The germline CDR1 and CDR2 sequences are DFQATT and SNEGSKA (reference sequence). This CDR3 is CSARDRRVWPSPLHF. As DNA, the CDR3 is TGCAGTGCTAGAGATCGACGTGTGTGGCCGTCACCCCTCCACTTT.

The J gene is TRBJ2-7, the V gene TRBV6-6; TRBD1 or TRBD2 may be the D gene (6 bases each). The CDR3 loop spans 15 amino acids. CDR1 MNHNY and CDR2 SVGAGI come from the germline V gene (reference sequence). Trimming stripped 5 bases from V and 3 bases from J, with 17 bases between. CDR3 sequence (DNA): TGTGCCAGCAGTCCTCTGGACGGGGGCAGCTACGAGCAGTACGTC. This sequence encodes CASSPLDGGSYEQYV.

In this sample, this clonotype turned up a few times. This chain joins TRBV28 and TRBJ1-4; TRBD1 is a possible D gene (5 bases). Germline CDR1 reads MDHEN; CDR2 reads SYDVKM. CDR3 length: 15 residues. With 8 bases removed from V and 3 bases from J, the gap between germline ends came to 16 bases. CDR3 sequence: CASGIKTVPNEKLFF. Written as DNA, the CDR3 is TGTGCCAGCGGAATTAAGACAGTACCTAATGAAAAACTGTTTTTT.

The chain carries TRBV12-3 or TRBV12-4 and TRBJ1-5, with a possible D match to TRBD1 (6 bases). The CDR3 is 13 residues long. Trimming left V 8 bases short and J 6 bases short, with 14 bases between. CDR3 sequence reads: CASQGQWGQPQHF. The CDR3 coding sequence is TGTGCCAGCCAGGGGCAGTGGGGTCAGCCCCAGCATTTT.

V and J are TRBV10-3 and TRBJ2-3; 7 nucleotides line up with TRBD2. The CDR3 spans 12 residues. V gave up 11 bases and J gave up 12 bases; unmatched junction bases: 14. The V gene's germline CDR1 is ENHRY and CDR2 SYGVKD. The chain's CDR3 is CASMSGRGVQYF. The CDR3 region has the DNA TGTGCCTCCATGTCTGGCCGGGGGGTACAGTATTTT.

The genes are TRBV7-8 and TRBJ1-1; 7 bases match TRBD1. The CDR3 is 14 residues long. J lost 1 base, V lost 5 bases, and 4 bases had no gene match. Germline V gene sequence: CDR1 SGHVS, CDR2 FQNEAQ. The CDR3 region is CASSKGQPNTEAFF. The CDR3 nucleotides read TGTGCCAGCAGCAAGGGACAGCCGAACACTGAAGCTTTCTTT.

Only a few counts were recorded for this clonotype. The chain has TRBV3-1 and TRBJ1-1, with D possibly TRBD1 on 6 matching bases. Looked up from germline, CDR1 is LGHDT and CDR2 is YNNKEL (reference sequence). Trimming shortened V by 2 bases and J by 8 bases, and 6 bases separated the two germline ends. This CDR3 has 11 amino acids. The CDR3 nucleotides read TGTGCCAGCAGCCAAACAGGGGAAGCTTTCTTT. Amino acid sequence: CASSQTGEAFF.

The chain couples TRBV5-5 to TRBJ1-2; maybe TRBD1 (6 bases). CDR3 length: 16 residues. Germline CDR1 SGHKS, CDR2 YYEKEE (reference sequence). V was clipped by 3 bases and J by 4 bases, with 19 bases between them. The CDR3 DNA sequence: TGTGCCAGCAGCTCAGACCCCAGGGGAACGGGCTATGGCTACACCTTC. Its protein is CASSSDPRGTGYGYTF.

Only a few counts were recorded for this clonotype. The V and J genes are TRBV29-1 and TRBJ1-1, with D perhaps TRBD1 (6 bases). Trimming took off 3 bases at V and 0 bases at J, with 14 bases between the two ends. The CDR3 loop spans 15 amino acids. Per the germline V gene, CDR1 is SQVTM and CDR2 is ANQGSEA. The chain's CDR3 is CSVDGNRDMNTEAFF. For the CDR3, the DNA is TGCAGCGTTGATGGAAACAGGGATATGAACACTGAAGCTTTCTTT. Together with reference TRBV29-1 and TRBJ1-1, the CDR3 gives the full variable domain: SAVISQKPSRDICQRGTSLTIQCQVDSQVTMMFWYRQQPGQSLTLIATANQGSEATYESGFVIDKFPISRPNLTFSTLTVSNMSPEDSSIYLCSVDGNRDMNTEAFFGQGTRLTVV.

V and J are TRBV5-5 and TRBJ1-4; no clear D. Trimming cost V 3 bases and J 8 bases, with 17 bases left between them. Per germline, CDR1 SGHKS and CDR2 YYEKEE (reference sequence). The CDR3 is 15 residues long. This chain's CDR3 is CASSSAPVGLEKLFF. For the CDR3, the DNA is TGTGCCAGCAGCTCCGCCCCTGTGGGCCTGGAAAAACTGTTTTTT.

This chain uses TRBV5-1 with TRBJ2-1, with D perhaps assigned TRBD1 or TRBD2 (6 bases each). V lost 1 base and J lost 7, with 9 bases in between. Per the germline V gene, CDR1 is SGHRS and CDR2 is YFSETQ. CDR3 length: 13 residues. The CDR3 protein is CASSLRGPNEQFF. As DNA, the CDR3 is TGCGCCAGCAGCTTGCGGGGGCCAAATGAGCAGTTCTTC.

This clonotype was counted many times. V is TRBV20-1 and J is TRBJ1-6, with D uncertain. The CDR3 consists of 13 residues. CDR1 and CDR2 from the germline V gene are DFQATT and SNEGSKA (reference sequence). V was clipped by 5 bases and J by 7 bases, with 12 bases between them. CDR3 sequence reads: CSAAGRRNSPLHF. In DNA form, the CDR3 reads TGCAGTGCTGCCGGTAGGAGAAATTCACCCCTCCACTTT.

This clonotype was found a few times. This chain joins TRBV6-5 and TRBJ1-1, with D hard to call. The germline V gene encodes CDR1 MNHEY and CDR2 SVGAGI. Trimming removed 4 bases at V and 1 base at J, with 10 bases between. The CDR3 sequence is 14 residues long. DNA of the CDR3: TGTGCCAGCAGTTCCCGACGAACGAACACTGAAGCTTTCTTT. This translates into CASSSRRTNTEAFF.

The chain joins TRBV4-2 to TRBJ1-1; 7 bases are shared with TRBD1. The germline CDR1 and CDR2 sequences are LGHNA and YNFKEQ. Trimming removed 0 bases from V and 7 bases from J; junction bases left unmatched: 5. There are 14 residues in the CDR3. Here the CDR3 DNA reads TGTGCCAGCAGCCAAGAGCAGGGGGAGATTGAAGCTTTCTTT. Its protein product is CASSQEQGEIEAFF.

The CDR3 nucleotides are TGTGCCAGCAGTTTGGACAGGGCTTGGCCTGGCTACACCTTC. Protein product: CASSLDRAWPGYTF. The chain uses TRBV28 and TRBJ1-2; 8 bases map to TRBD1. Germline V gene lookup returns CDR1 MDHEN and CDR2 SYDVKM. The V segment lost 3 bases and the J segment 7 bases; nucleotides outside the gene matches: 7. The CDR3 has 14 residues.

The table lists this clonotype with a count of one. The conserved final phenylalanine or tryptophan is absent from the CDR3, which likely points to a read error. V and J are TRBV9 and TRBJ2-3; D is undetermined. Germline loops: CDR1 SGDLS, CDR2 YYNGEE. V gave up 3 bases and J gave up 4 bases, with 12 bases separating them. CDR3 size: 14 residues. The CDR3: CASSAPYFPDTQYL. The CDR3, as DNA: TGTGCCAGCAGCGCCCCTTACTTTCCAGATACGCAGTATTTG.

V and J are TRBV9 and TRBJ1-1; possible D gene TRBD1, 6 bases. CDR1 and CDR2 from the germline V gene are SGDLS and YYNGEE. V lost 3 bases and J 0 bases, leaving 9 bases between the germline ends. There are 14 residues in the CDR3. Here the CDR3 reads CASSATGMNTEAFF. Here the CDR3 DNA reads TGTGCCAGCAGCGCCACAGGGATGAACACTGAAGCTTTCTTT.

V and J are TRBV24-1 and TRBJ1-2; D might be TRBD1 (6 bases). The CDR3 is made up of 16 amino acids. Germline loops: CDR1 KGHDR, CDR2 SFDVKD. V lost 7 bases and J 2 bases, leaving 19 bases between the germline ends. The CDR3 DNA reads as TGTGCCACCAGCGACCCGGACAGCGGGATAAACTATGGCTACACCTTC. Residues: CATSDPDSGINYGYTF.

This rearrangement joins TRBV7-9 to TRBJ2-1; a possible D gene is TRBD2 (5 bases). The V gene lost 3 bases and the J gene lost 8 bases, with 14 bases spanning the gap. Germline V gene data show CDR1 as SEHNR and CDR2 as FQNEAQ (reference sequence). The CDR3 consists of 14 residues. Here the CDR3 reads CASSLGRVSDEQFF. CDR3 nucleotides: TGTGCCAGCAGCTTGGGTCGGGTTAGCGATGAGCAGTTCTTC.

V gene TRBV6-6 combines with J gene TRBJ2-7; D possibly corresponds to TRBD2 (6 bases). V was clipped by 8 bases and J by 0 bases, with 8 bases between them. Germline-derived CDR1 and CDR2 are MNHNY and SVGAGI (reference sequence). This CDR3 spans 12 amino acids. For the CDR3, the DNA is TGTGCCAGCGGAGGGAGCTCCTACGAGCAGTACGTC. It yields the protein CASGGSSYEQYV.

This clonotype was seen many times. The chain is built from TRBV12-3 or TRBV12-4 and TRBJ1-2; D uncertain. V was trimmed by 2 bases and J by 11 bases, leaving 12 bases between them. This CDR3 region has 12 residues. Here the CDR3 reads CASSLTAAAYTF. CDR3 nucleotide sequence: TGTGCCAGCAGTTTAACGGCGGCCGCGTACACCTTC.

This clonotype was counted only a few times. The CDR3 sequence: CASSLAYGRSYNEQFF. CDR3 bases: TGCGCCAGCAGCTTGGCGTACGGTAGGTCCTACAATGAGCAGTTCTTC. The chain uses TRBV5-1 and TRBJ2-1; D not resolved. The CDR3 is 16 residues long. CDR1 is SGHRS and CDR2 is YFSETQ in the germline V gene. Between the trimmed V and J ends, which lost 0 bases and 1 base, there was a span of 11 bases.

The chain recombines TRBV6-5 with TRBJ2-1, with D unclear. The CDR3 runs to 14 residues. The germline V gene has CDR1 MNHEY and CDR2 SVGAGI. Trimming stripped 10 bases from V and 7 bases from J, with 20 bases between. CDR3 protein: CATRSGLLGNEQFF. CDR3 coding DNA: TGTGCCACCCGTTCAGGTCTGCTTGGGAATGAGCAGTTCTTC.

This rearrangement joins TRBV10-3 to TRBJ1-6; tentatively, D is TRBD1 (6 bases). V lost 2 bases and J 5 bases, leaving 10 bases between the germline ends. This CDR3 has 15 amino acids. Looked up from germline, CDR1 is ENHRY and CDR2 is SYGVKD. The CDR3 DNA reads TGTGCCATCAGTGAGGGACAGCCAAATAATTCACCCCTCCACTTT. Translated: CAISEGQPNNSPLHF.